Detailed here is one T cell receptor (beta chain). The antigen remains unidentified. These data come from a study of blood T cells in healthy people across ages. Study-level points and caveats: The fall in TCR beta diversity per million T cells was roughly linear with age.

Looked up from germline, CDR1 is SEHNR and CDR2 is FQNEAQ (reference sequence). Trimming took 5 bases from V and 11 from J, leaving 16 bases between them. The CDR3 is made up of 13 amino acids. The authors ran a second PCR of about 6 to 12 cycles using a sample-barcoded 5' primer and a J-beta primer mix. Every cDNA molecule bore a tag from a template-switch adaptor containing 12 random nucleotides. In TCRdb, the 5' RACE reads were re-called with MiXCR into one record per CDR3 protein. This table has 1.5 million to 2 million distinct CDR3 sequences, 28% appearing once. Those donating, healthy Caucasian individuals from Russia, were aged about 6 to 95.

The clonotype comes from a woman in her 30s in good health. The sample consisted of blood. The rearrangement joins TRBV7-9 to TRBJ2-1; D possibly uses TRBD1 or TRBD2 (5 bases each). Here the CDR3 reads CASSPGPRPQQFF. CDR3 nucleotides: TGTGCCAGCAGCCCGGGACCACGCCCTCAGCAGTTCTTC.